Following are 30 T cell receptor beta chains from one sample sequenced in a study of T cells in Graves' hyperthyroidism and ophthalmopathy. RNA transcripts provided the source from which TCR beta CDR3 regions were amplified. The HTBI primer set served for first-round RT-PCR of the TCR CDR3. TCRdb analysed the multiplex PCR reads with MiXCR anew, one entry per CDR3 protein. The sample carries hundreds of thousands of distinct CDR3 sequences, roughly an eighth recorded once. Sequenced input: blood. The receptors come from a woman under 30 with Graves' hyperthyroidism.

This clonotype was seen more than once but under ten times. V usage is TRBV11-2 and J usage is TRBJ2-1; D gene uncertain. From germline, CDR1 is SGHAT and CDR2 FQNNGV. Trimming pared 5 bases from V and 4 bases from J, leaving 27 bases between. The CDR3 loop spans 19 amino acids. CDR3 nucleotide sequence: TGTGCCAGCAGCCAGCTGTGGTTGAGATGGGGTATGTTTTACAATGAGCAGTTCTTC. It specifies CASSQLWLRWGMFYNEQFF.

At least ten counts were recorded for this clonotype. This rearrangement joins TRBV10-3 to TRBJ2-5, with 8 nucleotides matching TRBD2. This CDR3 region has 15 residues. J gave up 1 base and V 0 bases, and 1 base lay outside the gene matches. The V gene's germline CDR1 is ENHRY and CDR2 SYGVKD. CDR3 sequence (DNA): TGTGCCATCAGTGAGTCGGGGACTAGCCAAGAGACCCAGTACTTC. It translates to CAISESGTSQETQYF.

The sample holds many counts of this clonotype. In nucleotides, the CDR3 is TGCAGTGCTACGCGACAGGGGGAGGGAGATACGCAGTATTTT. Its translation is CSATRQGEGDTQYF. The chain joins TRBV20-1 to TRBJ2-3; 9 bases agree with TRBD1. V shed 4 bases, J shed 5 bases, and the junction held 7 bases outside the gene matches. CDR3 length equals 14 residues. CDR1 DFQATT and CDR2 SNEGSKA come from the germline V gene (reference sequence).

The V call is TRBV4-2, the J call TRBJ2-1, with 7 positions matching TRBD2. The CDR3 covers 17 residues. V lost 4 bases, J lost 4 bases, and 13 bases stayed unmatched. Germline loops: CDR1 LGHNA, CDR2 YNFKEQ. CDR3 sequence (DNA): TGTGCCAGCAGCCCCGGGGGGAGCGGGGTTTATTACAATGAGCAGTTCTTC. Protein: CASSPGGSGVYYNEQFF.

This clonotype has a count of ten or more. CDR3 sequence: CASSVVTTDTQYF. The CDR3, as DNA: TGTGCCAGCAGCGTAGTAACTACAGATACGCAGTATTTT. The chain joins TRBV9 to TRBJ2-3; D not resolved. Trimming stripped 0 bases from V and 3 bases from J, with 5 bases between. The V gene's germline CDR1 is SGDLS and CDR2 YYNGEE. CDR3 length equals 13 residues.

This clonotype was seen ten or more times. The rearrangement links TRBV7-2 to TRBJ2-3; TRBD1 might be the D (6 bases). Germline CDR1 reads SGHTA; CDR2 reads FQGNSA. The V end lost 5 bases, the J end lost 1 base, and 13 bases lay between the germline ends. The CDR3 contains 15 residues. In DNA, the CDR3 is TGTGCCAGCAGCGACAGGCCACCCCGCACAGATACGCAGTATTTT. This encodes CASSDRPPRTDTQYF.

This clonotype was picked up many times. The gene calls are TRBV2 and TRBJ1-2; D not certain. The germline V gene has CDR1 SNHLY and CDR2 FYNNEI. This CDR3 is 12 amino acids long. Trimming took 2 bases from V and 4 from J, leaving 5 bases between them. CDR3 nucleotide sequence: TGTGCCAGCAGTGAACGCAGCTATGGCTACACCTTC. Translated, it gives CASSERSYGYTF.

In this sample, this clonotype turned up many times. V and J are TRBV6-6 and TRBJ2-5; D is possibly TRBD1 (6 bases). The germline CDR1 and CDR2 sequences are MNHNY and SVGAGI (reference sequence). V dropped 0 bases and J dropped 4 bases, with 12 bases sitting between them. This CDR3 spans 15 amino acids. CDR3 sequence: CASSYSAGALETQYF. The CDR3, as DNA: TGTGCCAGCAGTTACTCGGCAGGGGCATTAGAGACCCAGTACTTC.

This clonotype was seen many times. V gene TRBV19 combines with J gene TRBJ1-1, with 9 bases identical to TRBD1. The CDR3 is 16 amino acids. V trimming: 4 bases; J trimming: 1 base; junction bases outside the gene matches: 7. The germline V gene encodes CDR1 LNHDA and CDR2 SQIVND (reference sequence). CDR3 loop: CASSTGQGVGNTEAFF. DNA of the CDR3: TGTGCCAGTAGTACGGGACAGGGCGTGGGGAACACTGAAGCTTTCTTT.

V gene TRBV6-1 combines with J gene TRBJ1-2; tentative D call: TRBD1 (6 bases). CDR3 length: 15 amino acids. V was trimmed by 1 base and J by 0 bases, leaving 9 bases between them. The V gene's germline CDR1 is MNHNS and CDR2 SASEGT. The chain's CDR3 is CASSEGTVSNYGYTF. CDR3 bases: TGTGCCAGCAGTGAAGGGACAGTGTCTAACTATGGCTACACCTTC.

A few counts support this clonotype. V gene TRBV24-1 combines with J gene TRBJ2-1; D tentatively fits TRBD1 or TRBD2 (5 bases each). This CDR3 comprises 17 residues. Per germline, CDR1 KGHDR and CDR2 SFDVKD. Deletions cut 5 bases from V and 4 bases from J, with 20 bases between. The CDR3 protein is CATSGFKQLDSYNEQFF. DNA for the CDR3: TGTGCCACCAGTGGTTTCAAACAACTAGACAGTTACAATGAGCAGTTCTTC.

This clonotype was seen a few times. The chain joins TRBV19 to TRBJ2-1, with a weak D call TRBD2 (5 bases). Germline-derived CDR1 and CDR2 are LNHDA and SQIVND (reference sequence). Trimming cost V 10 bases and J 8 bases, with 27 bases left between them. The CDR3 loop spans 16 amino acids. The CDR3 spells CATYGSEAGGRHEQFF. For the CDR3, the DNA is TGTGCCACCTACGGCAGCGAAGCCGGAGGTAGGCATGAGCAGTTCTTC.

There are a few counts of this clonotype. The V and J genes are TRBV10-3 and TRBJ2-3, with 11 bases fitting TRBD2. This CDR3 has 15 amino acids. Trimming removed 11 bases from V and 0 bases from J; junction bases left unmatched: 7. CDR1 and CDR2 (germline): ENHRY, SYGVKD. CDR3 sequence (DNA): TGTGCCGCCTCGACTAGCGGGACTAGCACAGATACGCAGTATTTT. Its protein product is CAASTSGTSTDTQYF.

This clonotype occurred many times. This chain joins TRBV28 and TRBJ2-7; tentatively, D is TRBD2 (5 bases). Looked up from germline, CDR1 is MDHEN and CDR2 is SYDVKM. V shed 6 bases and J shed 3 bases, with 15 bases lying between them. CDR3 length: 14 amino acids. The CDR3 region is CASSRSDSVYEQYF. The CDR3 DNA sequence: TGTGCCAGCAGCCGCTCGGACTCCGTCTACGAGCAGTACTTC.

In this sample, this clonotype turned up many times. The chain is built from TRBV5-5 and TRBJ2-5; possibly TRBD2 for D (6 bases). Germline assignment: CDR1 SGHKS and CDR2 YYEKEE (reference sequence). V was trimmed by 0 bases and J by 2 bases, leaving 8 bases between them. The CDR3 loop spans 14 amino acids. The CDR3 here is CASSLVAAQETQYF. The CDR3 DNA is TGTGCCAGCAGCTTGGTAGCGGCACAAGAGACCCAGTACTTC.

There are many counts of this clonotype. The chain combines TRBV28 with TRBJ2-1; D is possibly TRBD2 (6 bases). This CDR3 is 13 amino acids long. Germline lookup yields CDR1 MDHEN and CDR2 SYDVKM. Trimming left V 6 bases short and J 7 bases short, with 13 bases between. CDR3 region: CASSWGLTNEQFF. The CDR3 DNA is TGTGCCAGCAGCTGGGGACTGACTAATGAGCAGTTCTTC.

This clonotype came up many times. The gene calls are TRBV5-1 and TRBJ2-3; D unclear. V lost 4 bases to trimming and J lost 2 bases, with 8 bases between them. CDR3 size: 13 residues. Germline V gives CDR1 SGHRS, CDR2 YFSETQ. The CDR3 nucleotides are TGCGCCAGCAGCGGCCGGCCCACAGATACGCAGTATTTT. Protein: CASSGRPTDTQYF.

This clonotype was observed a handful of times. The rearrangement links TRBV4-3 to TRBJ2-7; the match to TRBD2 covers 9 bases. Trimming cost V 2 bases and J 5 bases; bases outside gene matches: 10. The CDR3 consists of 16 residues. CDR1 LGHNA and CDR2 YSLEER come from the germline V gene. Written as DNA, the CDR3 is TGCGCCAGCAGCCAATCCTTAGCGGGAGAGTCCCACGAGCAGTACTTC. This sequence encodes CASSQSLAGESHEQYF.

Comment on this clonotype: Since a much larger clone is just one base distant, this may be a read error. The chain employs TRBV6-5 and TRBJ2-2; D perhaps matches TRBD2 (6 bases). Germline assignment: CDR1 MNHEY and CDR2 SVGAGI. The CDR3 runs to 17 residues. The CDR3 DNA follows: TGTGCCAGCAGTTACTCGATTTTCCCTACCTCGGGCGGGGAGCTGTCTTTT. It translates to CASSYSIFPTSGGELSF.

This clonotype was seen only a few times. This chain uses TRBV30 with TRBJ1-4, with 7 bases aligning to TRBD1. The germline gives CDR1 GTSNPN, CDR2 SVGIG (reference sequence). CDR3 length equals 16 residues. V trimming: 0 bases; J trimming: 5 bases; junction bases outside the gene matches: 9. Here the CDR3 reads CAWSVTLTRGNEKLFF. For the CDR3, the DNA is TGTGCCTGGAGTGTAACTTTGACCAGGGGGAATGAAAAACTGTTTTTT.

The rearrangement uses TRBV2 and TRBJ1-6, with a weak D call TRBD1 (6 bases). Between the trimmed V and J ends, which lost 6 bases and 9 bases, there was a span of 18 bases. Germline CDR1 reads SNHLY; CDR2 reads FYNNEI. The CDR3 length is 15 residues. CDR3 in amino acids: CASSTGYPTSSPLHF. As DNA, the CDR3 is TGTGCCAGCAGCACAGGGTATCCTACGAGTTCACCCCTCCACTTT. Full variable domain (rest looked up from reference TRBV2 and TRBJ1-6): EPEVTQTPSHQVTQMGQEVILRCVPISNHLYFYWYRQILGQKVEFLVSFYNNEISEKSEIFDDQFSVERPDGSNFTLKIRSTKLEDSAMYFCASSTGYPTSSPLHFGNGTRLTVT.

This rearrangement joins TRBV7-9 to TRBJ1-1; D gene unclear. From germline, CDR1 is SEHNR and CDR2 FQNEAQ (reference sequence). The CDR3 runs 15 residues. With 5 bases removed from V and 0 bases from J, the gap between germline ends came to 13 bases. CDR3 nucleotide sequence: TGTGCCAGCAGCCTACCGGAGCTAATGAACACTGAAGCTTTCTTT. Translation: CASSLPELMNTEAFF.

The sample holds many counts of this clonotype. This CDR3 reads CASSRRLTNEQFF. For the CDR3, the DNA is TGTGCCAGCAGCCGACGATTAACGAATGAGCAGTTCTTC. The rearrangement links TRBV6-2 or TRBV6-3 to TRBJ2-1; D gene unclear. The V end lost 6 bases, the J end lost 7 bases, and 13 bases lay between the germline ends. CDR1 is MNHEY, CDR2 SVGEGT, per germline. The CDR3 contains 13 residues.

This clonotype has ten or more counts. The chain couples TRBV27 to TRBJ1-1; D uncertain. The V end lost 5 bases, the J end lost 1 base, and 14 bases lay between the germline ends. The CDR3 has 15 residues. Germline values: CDR1 MNHEY, CDR2 SMNVEV (reference sequence). CDR3 in DNA: TGTGCCAGCAGTCTCCGGACCGCCGGGAACACTGAAGCTTTCTTT. It encodes CASSLRTAGNTEAFF.

This clonotype was observed a handful of times. The V call is TRBV6-2 or TRBV6-3, the J call TRBJ1-1; D perhaps matches TRBD1 (5 bases). CDR1 MNHEY and CDR2 SVGEGT come from the germline V gene. This CDR3 comprises 14 residues. V lost 5 bases, J lost 1 base, and 11 bases lay in between. The CDR3 sequence: CASSPPDRNTEAFF. The CDR3 DNA reads as TGTGCCAGCAGTCCACCCGACAGGAACACTGAAGCTTTCTTT.

This clonotype came up many times. This rearrangement joins TRBV6-1 to TRBJ2-7, with D possibly being TRBD2 (6 bases). The CDR3 has 13 amino acids. Germline V gene sequence: CDR1 MNHNS, CDR2 SASEGT. Trimming shortened V by 8 bases and J by 3 bases, and 14 bases separated the two germline ends. The CDR3 DNA follows: TGTGCCAGCCCGAGACTAGTGAGCTACGAGCAGTACTTC. Its translation: CASPRLVSYEQYF.

This clonotype has ten or more counts. The CDR3 coding sequence is TGTGCCAGCAGCTCAGATATCGGGGAGCTGTTTTTT. Residues: CASSSDIGELFF. The chain recombines TRBV7-2 with TRBJ2-2; the D is unclear. V lost 4 bases and J lost 7, with 7 bases in between. CDR1 and CDR2 from the germline V gene are SGHTA and FQGNSA. The length of the CDR3 is 12 residues.

By sample share, this clonotype is medium-sized. V and J are TRBV12-3 or TRBV12-4 and TRBJ1-6; TRBD1 agrees at 9 bases. The CDR3 consists of 15 residues. V shed 2 bases, J shed 9 bases, and the junction held 5 bases outside the gene matches. The CDR3 here is CASSLWDRVPSPLHF. CDR3 nucleotides: TGTGCCAGCAGTTTATGGGACAGGGTGCCTTCACCCCTCCACTTT.

This clonotype was counted many times. The chain recombines TRBV28 with TRBJ2-7; D is possibly TRBD2 (5 bases). V was cut by 4 bases and J by 6 bases, with 10 bases left in between. CDR3 length: 12 residues. Germline V CDR1 and CDR2: MDHEN, SYDVKM. CDR3 loop: CASSSELVEQYF. The CDR3 DNA is TGTGCCAGCAGTTCAGAACTAGTCGAGCAGTACTTC. The full variable domain, its missing parts supplied by reference TRBV28 and TRBJ2-7, is DVKVTQSSRYLVKRTGEKVFLECVQDMDHENMFWYRQDPGLGLRLIYFSYDVKMKEKGDIPEGYSVSREKKERFSLILESASTNQTSMYLCASSSELVEQYFGPGTRLTVT.

This clonotype was recorded many times. The rearrangement uses TRBV7-3 and TRBJ2-1, with D possibly called TRBD1 or TRBD2 (5 bases each). V lost 2 bases, J lost 0 bases, and 8 bases lay in between. The CDR3 has 15 amino acids. Germline assignment: CDR1 SGHTA and CDR2 FQGTGA. CDR3 sequence: CASSLWGSSYNEQFF. In DNA, the CDR3 is TGTGCCAGCAGCTTATGGGGGAGCTCCTACAATGAGCAGTTCTTC. Complete variable domain (other parts from reference TRBV7-3 and TRBJ2-1): GAGVSQTPSNKVTEKGKYVELRCDPISGHTALYWYRQSLGQGPEFLIYFQGTGAADDSGLPNDRFFAVRPEGSVSTLKIQRTERGDSAVYLCASSLWGSSYNEQFFGPGTRLTVL.